These T cell receptor beta chains were read from a single sample in a study of shared clonotypes between healthy human individuals. Clones were read by immunoSEQ multiplex PCR, and TCRdb kept only the in-frame ones, dropping some. The data show approximately 500,000 clones, about four fifths seen once. The sample consisted of PBMCs. These TCRs come from a woman aged 40 to 50 in good health. Some clones in this sample may be carry-over from other donors' samples. The CDR3 runs from the conserved cysteine through the conserved F or W. Fields, in order: D gene, J gene, clone size, V gene, CDR3 DNA, CDR3 protein. D genes are given only for firm matches. The size field is filled for only some rows; it gives once, few, many or a size class.

TRBD1 | TRBJ2-5 | - | TRBV28 | TGTGCCAGCAGTTCCACGCTCCAGGGGGTTTCGGAGACCCAGTACTTC | CASSSTLQGVSETQYF
TRBD2 | TRBJ2-3 | - | TRBV19 | TGTGCCAGTAGTAGAAGACTAGCGGGAGATTCTTTTTGGACAGATACGCAGTATTTT | CASSRRLAGDSFWTDTQYF
TRBD1 | TRBJ2-3 | - | TRBV19 | TGTGCCAGTAGTTACGGGACAGGGGGCACAGATACGCAGTATTTT | CASSYGTGGTDTQYF
TRBD1 | TRBJ2-3 | few | TRBV19 | TGTGCCAGTAGTATAGGGACAGGGGCGGCAGATACGCAGTATTTT | CASSIGTGAADTQYF
- | TRBJ2-7 | - | TRBV18 | TGTGCCAGCTCACCACCGGGCGTATACGAGCAGTACTTC | CASSPPGVYEQYF
TRBD1 | TRBJ1-1 | few | TRBV5-1 | TGCGCCAGCAGCTTGGCCGACAGGGTGGAAGCTTTCTTT | CASSLADRVEAFF
- | TRBJ1-1 | once | TRBV19 | TGTGCCAGTAGTTGGTCGGCCACTGAAGCTTTCTTT | CASSWSATEAFF
- | TRBJ1-2 | - | TRBV9 | TGTGCCAGCAGCGTATCCTTCTATGGCTACACCTTC | CASSVSFYGYTF
- | TRBJ2-1 | - | TRBV4-1 | TGCGCCAGCAGCCAAGAAGATAGCGGAGTTACCTCCTACAATGAGCAGTTCTTC | CASSQEDSGVTSYNEQFF
- | TRBJ2-3 | - | TRBV5-1 | TGCGCCAGCAGCCGAGGGACTGCAAGTTCCACAGATACGCAGTATTTT | CASSRGTASSTDTQYF
- | TRBJ2-7 | once | TRBV29-1 | TGCCGCCGGGACGGGGGAAACGACGAGCAGTACTTC | CRRDGGNDEQYF
- | TRBJ2-7 | - | TRBV6-6 | TGTGCCAGCGGCTATGGGTCCTACGAGCAGTACTTC | CASGYGSYEQYF
TRBD1 | TRBJ1-4 | - | TRBV9 | TGTGCCAGCAGCCTCGGACAGGGGAATGAAAAACTGTTTTTT | CASSLGQGNEKLFF
- | TRBJ1-2 | - | TRBV5-1 | TGCGCCAGCAGCCTGGGACAATCGAATAACTATGGCTACACCTTC | CASSLGQSNNYGYTF
TRBD2 | TRBJ2-7 | once | TRBV5-1 | TGCGCCAGCAGCATTACAGCGGGATTATACGAGCAGTACTTC | CASSITAGLYEQYF
- | TRBJ2-1 | once | TRBV27 | TGTGCCAGCAGTTTCATGGGAGTAGGGAATGAGCAGTTCTTC | CASSFMGVGNEQFF
- | TRBJ1-2 | once | TRBV7-3 | TGTGCCAGCAGCTTAGGGCCCTCCCGTGGCTACACCTTC | CASSLGPSRGYTF
- | TRBJ2-7 | - | TRBV7-9 | TGTGCCAGCAGCCCGGGGGCATTAGACCAGCAGTACTTC | CASSPGALDQQYF
- | TRBJ2-3 | - | TRBV19 | TGTGCCAGTGCGGGACCCCGCACAGATACGCAGTATTTT | CASAGPRTDTQYF
TRBD1 | TRBJ2-7 | - | TRBV13 | TGTGCCAGCAGCGAGCGACAGGGGGCCTACGAGCAGTACTTC | CASSERQGAYEQYF
- | TRBJ2-7 | few | TRBV25-1 | TGTGCCAGCAGTGAATCACGGGTCCCCCACTACGAGCAGTACTTC | CASSESRVPHYEQYF
TRBD2 | TRBJ2-5 | - | TRBV18 | TGTGCCAGCTCACCCGCCACAGCGGGAGATGGCCAAGAGACCCAGTACTTC | CASSPATAGDGQETQYF
- | TRBJ2-2 | - | TRBV7-2 | TGTGCCAGCAGCTTGAGGAGGATCGGGGAGCTGTTTTTT | CASSLRRIGELFF
- | TRBJ1-1 | large | TRBV5-6 | TGTGCCAGCAGCCCTCGAGGGGCTTGGACTGAAGCTTTCTTT | CASSPRGAWTEAFF